This T cell receptor (beta chain) was sequenced for a study of blood T cell repertoires in COVID-19. Study information: Sites across the United States, Italy and Spain contributed samples from acute and convalescent COVID-19. The analysed material was cDNA or gDNA that came from T cells, B-cell-depleted T cells, or PBMCs.

V dropped 7 bases and J dropped 6; count of bases not matched to a gene: 9. The CDR3 covers 14 residues. The germline V gene encodes CDR1 MNHEY and CDR2 SVGAGI. Patients in Seattle were enrolled during active infection, then followed longitudinally. Clones were sequenced by immunoSEQ multiplex PCR, and TCRdb holds only the in-frame ones, with some missing. Counted here are roughly 120,000 clones, 92% occurring once; the ten biggest clones make up around 2.1%. The sample comprised peripheral blood. This clonotype originated in a man in his forties or fifties with COVID-19, enrolled during active disease. The chain recombines TRBV6-5 with TRBJ1-2, with 9 positions matching TRBD1. In nucleotides, the CDR3 is TGTGCCAGCATTTCCGGACAGGGGAATAATGGCTACACCTTC. The encoded protein is CASISGQGNNGYTF.